This entry is about one TCR beta chain. The CDR3 consists of 14 residues. Germline loops: CDR1 SEHNR, CDR2 FQNEAQ (reference sequence). The V gene lost 1 base and the J gene lost 6 bases, with 12 bases spanning the gap. This sample stems from a study of blood T cell repertoires in COVID-19. For the study at large: COVID-19 samples from acute and convalescent phases originated in the United States, Italy and Spain. PBMCs, B-cell-depleted T cells, or T cells provided the cDNA or gDNA that made up the material.

Produced via immunoSEQ multiplex PCR; TCRdb's table is partial and in-frame only. Of about 170,000 clones in the sample, roughly 70% were seen once. The J gene is TRBJ1-2, the V gene TRBV7-9; no clear D gene. This receptor was obtained from an elderly woman with acute or convalescent COVID-19. Sequencing was carried out using peripheral blood. CDR3 coding DNA: TGTGCCAGCAGCTTAGAGGGAGGGTCCCATGGCTACACCTTC. This translates into CASSLEGGSHGYTF.